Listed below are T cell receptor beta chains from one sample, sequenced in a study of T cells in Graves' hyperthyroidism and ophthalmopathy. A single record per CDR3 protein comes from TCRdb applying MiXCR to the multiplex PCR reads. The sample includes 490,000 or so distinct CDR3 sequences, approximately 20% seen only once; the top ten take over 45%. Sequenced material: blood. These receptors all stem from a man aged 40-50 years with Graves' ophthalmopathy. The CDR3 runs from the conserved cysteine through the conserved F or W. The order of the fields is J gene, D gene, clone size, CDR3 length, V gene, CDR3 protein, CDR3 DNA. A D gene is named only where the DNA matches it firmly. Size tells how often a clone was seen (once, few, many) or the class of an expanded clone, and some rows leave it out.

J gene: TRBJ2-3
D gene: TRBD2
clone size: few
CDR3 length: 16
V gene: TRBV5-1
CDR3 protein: CASNPRASGPTDTQYF
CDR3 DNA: TGCGCCAGCAACCCCCGGGCTAGCGGGCCCACAGATACGCAGTATTTT

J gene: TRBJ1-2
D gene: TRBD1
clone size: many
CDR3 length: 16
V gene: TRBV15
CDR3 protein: CATSRDPRTGADGYTF
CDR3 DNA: TGTGCCACCAGCAGAGATCCAAGGACAGGGGCGGATGGCTACACCTTC

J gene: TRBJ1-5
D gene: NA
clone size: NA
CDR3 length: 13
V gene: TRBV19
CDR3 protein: CASSIQQDQPQHF
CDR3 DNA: TGTGCCAGTAGTATTCAGCAGGACCAGCCCCAGCATTTT

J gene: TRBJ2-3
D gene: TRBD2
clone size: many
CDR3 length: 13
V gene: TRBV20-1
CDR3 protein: CSATSGGADTQYF
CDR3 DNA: TGCAGTGCTACTAGCGGGGGGGCAGATACGCAGTATTTT

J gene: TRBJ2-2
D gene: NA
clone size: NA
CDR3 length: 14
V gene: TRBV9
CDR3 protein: CASSVEANTGELFF
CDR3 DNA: TGTGCCAGCAGCGTAGAAGCGAACACCGGGGAGCTGTTTTTT

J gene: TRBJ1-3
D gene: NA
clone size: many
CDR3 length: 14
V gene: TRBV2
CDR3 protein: CASSRQQSGNTIYF
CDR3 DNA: TGTGCCAGCAGTCGACAGCAGTCTGGAAACACCATATATTTT

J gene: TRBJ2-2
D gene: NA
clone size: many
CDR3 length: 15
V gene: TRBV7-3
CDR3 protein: CASSLMGDSAGELFF
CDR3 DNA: TGTGCCAGCAGCTTAATGGGGGATTCTGCCGGGGAGCTGTTTTTT

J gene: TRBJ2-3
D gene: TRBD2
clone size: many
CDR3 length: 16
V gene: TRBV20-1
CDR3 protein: CSASTRASGFTDTQYF
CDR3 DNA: TGCAGTGCGTCCACGAGGGCTAGCGGATTCACAGATACGCAGTATTTT

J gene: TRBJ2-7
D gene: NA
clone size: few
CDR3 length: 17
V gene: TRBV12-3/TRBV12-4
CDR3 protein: CASSLSVGRAGSYEQYF
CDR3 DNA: TGTGCCAGCAGCTTATCGGTAGGACGAGCGGGCTCCTACGAGCAGTACTTC

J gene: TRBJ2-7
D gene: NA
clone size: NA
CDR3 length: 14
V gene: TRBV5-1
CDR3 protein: CASSVQGSLGEQYF
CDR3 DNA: TGCGCCAGCAGCGTTCAGGGAAGTCTTGGCGAGCAGTACTTC

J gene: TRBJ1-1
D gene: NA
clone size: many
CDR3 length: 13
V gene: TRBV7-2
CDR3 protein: CASSLRVYTEAFF
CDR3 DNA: TGTGCCAGCAGCTTAAGGGTATACACTGAAGCTTTCTTT

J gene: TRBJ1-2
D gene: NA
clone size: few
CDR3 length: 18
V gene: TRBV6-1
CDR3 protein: CASSPQHSNPGLLTSYTF
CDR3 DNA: TGTGCCAGCAGTCCCCAGCATTCTAATCCGGGACTCCTGACGAGCTACACCTTC

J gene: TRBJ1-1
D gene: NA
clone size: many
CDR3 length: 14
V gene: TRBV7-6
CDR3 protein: CASSATEARTEAFF
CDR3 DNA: TGTGCCAGCAGCGCCACGGAAGCGCGGACTGAAGCTTTCTTT

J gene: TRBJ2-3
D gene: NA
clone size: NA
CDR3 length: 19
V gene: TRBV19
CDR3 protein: CASSSMGRRAGRWTDTQYF
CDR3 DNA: TGTGCCAGTAGTTCCATGGGCCGGAGGGCAGGTCGGTGGACAGATACGCAGTATTTT

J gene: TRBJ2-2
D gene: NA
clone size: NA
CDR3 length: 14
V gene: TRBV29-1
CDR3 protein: CSVAASSNTGELFF
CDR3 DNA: TGCAGCGTTGCCGCATCCTCGAACACCGGGGAGCTGTTTTTT

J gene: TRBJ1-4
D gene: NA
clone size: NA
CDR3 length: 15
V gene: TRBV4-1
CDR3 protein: CASSQEDSLNEKLFF
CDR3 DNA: TGCGCCAGCAGCCAAGAGGACAGCTTAAATGAAAAACTGTTTTTT

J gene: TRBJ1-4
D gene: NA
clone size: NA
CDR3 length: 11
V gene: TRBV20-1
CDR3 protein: CSGSRNEKLFF
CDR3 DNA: TGCAGTGGTTCTCGTAATGAAAAACTGTTTTTT

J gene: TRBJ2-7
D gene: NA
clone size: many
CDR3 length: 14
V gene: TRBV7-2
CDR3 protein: CASSQPPGFYEQYF
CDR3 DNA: TGTGCCAGCAGCCAACCGCCGGGGTTCTACGAGCAGTACTTC

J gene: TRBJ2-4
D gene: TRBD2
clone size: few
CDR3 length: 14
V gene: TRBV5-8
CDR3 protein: CASSSDGRARIQYF
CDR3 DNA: TGTGCCAGCAGCTCGGATGGGAGGGCTCGCATTCAGTACTTC

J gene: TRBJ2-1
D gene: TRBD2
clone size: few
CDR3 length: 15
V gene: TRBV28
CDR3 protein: CASSFGASGRDEQFF
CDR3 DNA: TGTGCCAGCAGTTTCGGCGCTAGCGGGAGGGATGAGCAGTTCTTC

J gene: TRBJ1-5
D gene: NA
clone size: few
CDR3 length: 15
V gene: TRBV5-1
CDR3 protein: CASSLRGGVDQPQHF
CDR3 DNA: TGCGCCAGCAGCTTGCGGGGGGGTGTCGATCAGCCCCAGCATTTT

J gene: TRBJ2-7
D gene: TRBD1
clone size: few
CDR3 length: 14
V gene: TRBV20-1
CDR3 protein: CSAITGTGIYEQYF
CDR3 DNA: TGCAGTGCTATTACCGGGACAGGGATCTACGAGCAGTACTTC

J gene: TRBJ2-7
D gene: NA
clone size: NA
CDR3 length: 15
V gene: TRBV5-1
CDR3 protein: CASSLRTGQSYEQYF
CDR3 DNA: TGCGCCAGCAGCTTGCGAACCGGACAGTCCTACGAGCAGTACTTC

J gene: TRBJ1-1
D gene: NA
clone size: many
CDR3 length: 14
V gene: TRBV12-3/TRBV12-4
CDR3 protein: CASSPLTMNTEAFF
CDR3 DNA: TGTGCCAGCAGCCCTTTAACGATGAACACTGAAGCTTTCTTT